What follows describes a single T cell receptor beta chain. Authors' data handling: The authors estimated nucleated cell counts from reference gene primer amplification. Clones were read by immunoSEQ multiplex PCR, and TCRdb kept only the in-frame ones, dropping some. That table is the source of V, J and clone size, and D and trimming were worked out from the DNA. The table includes 250,000 or so clones, 89% detected once. The V gene end was trimmed by 4 bases and the J gene end by 5 bases; junction bases not matched to a gene: 8. The CDR3 covers 16 residues. Germline V gives CDR1 SEHNR, CDR2 FQNEAQ (reference sequence). This specimen comes from a study of blood T cell repertoires in COVID-19.

The TCR originated in a woman aged 40 to 50 who had recovered from COVID-19. V is TRBV7-9 and J is TRBJ2-5; TRBD2 matches 12 bases. Sequencing was performed on peripheral blood. CDR3 coding DNA: TGTGCCAGCAGCTCCCCCACTAGCGGGGGGCGCGAGACCCAGTACTTC. Encoded protein: CASSSPTSGGRETQYF.